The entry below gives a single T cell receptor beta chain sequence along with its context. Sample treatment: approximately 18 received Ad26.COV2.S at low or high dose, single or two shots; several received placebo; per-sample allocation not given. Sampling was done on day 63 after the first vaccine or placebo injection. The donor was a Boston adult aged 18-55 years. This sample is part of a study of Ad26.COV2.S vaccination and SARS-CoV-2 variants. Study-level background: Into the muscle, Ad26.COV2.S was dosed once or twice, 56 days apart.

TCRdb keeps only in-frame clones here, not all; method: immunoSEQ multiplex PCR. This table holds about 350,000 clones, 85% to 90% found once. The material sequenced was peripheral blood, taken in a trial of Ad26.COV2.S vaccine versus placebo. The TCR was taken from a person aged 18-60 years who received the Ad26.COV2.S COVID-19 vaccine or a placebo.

CDR3 DNA: TGTGCCAGCAGGCTCGGGCACGTTCGCTCCTATAATTCACCCCTCCACTTT. It yields the protein CASRLGHVRSYNSPLHF. The chain employs TRBV2 and TRBJ1-6, with D unresolved. The V and J ends lost 6 bases and 0 bases respectively, with 15 bases between them. Per the germline V gene, CDR1 is SNHLY and CDR2 is FYNNEI. There are 17 residues in the CDR3. The entire variable domain, with the rest obtained from reference TRBV2 and TRBJ1-6, is as follows: EPEVTQTPSHQVTQMGQEVILRCVPISNHLYFYWYRQILGQKVEFLVSFYNNEISEKSEIFDDQFSVERPDGSNFTLKIRSTKLEDSAMYFCASRLGHVRSYNSPLHFGNGTRLTVT.